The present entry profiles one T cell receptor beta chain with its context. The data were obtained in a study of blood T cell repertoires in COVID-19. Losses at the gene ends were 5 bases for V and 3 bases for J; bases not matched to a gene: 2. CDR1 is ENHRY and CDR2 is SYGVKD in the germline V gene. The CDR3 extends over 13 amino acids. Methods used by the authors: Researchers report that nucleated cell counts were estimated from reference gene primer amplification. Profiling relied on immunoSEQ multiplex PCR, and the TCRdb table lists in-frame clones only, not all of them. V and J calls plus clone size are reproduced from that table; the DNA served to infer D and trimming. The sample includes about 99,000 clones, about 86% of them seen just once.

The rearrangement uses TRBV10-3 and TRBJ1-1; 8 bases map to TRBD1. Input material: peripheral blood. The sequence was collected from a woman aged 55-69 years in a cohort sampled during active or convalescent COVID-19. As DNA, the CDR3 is TGTGCCATCAGTATGACAGGGGACACTGAAGCTTTCTTT. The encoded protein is CAISMTGDTEAFF.